A selection of T cell receptor beta chains follows, all from one sample in a study of CD8 T cells in ankylosing spondylitis. TCRdb fed the 5' RACE reads into MiXCR, producing one record per CDR3 protein. The repertoire holds 150,000 or so distinct CDR3 sequences, with around 16% as singletons. The material sequenced was blood, either unsorted or a sorted T cell fraction (not recorded which). Source of these receptors: a male donor with ankylosing spondylitis or in good health (not recorded which). Each CDR3 is given with its conserved first and last residue. D genes are given only for firm matches. Where a row states a size, it is once, few, many or the class of an expanded clone; other rows omit it.

j_gene: TRBJ2-1
v_gene: TRBV10-3
abundance: many
d_gene: TRBD2
CDR3nt: TGTGCCATCAGTGTAGCGGGAATCATAAATGAGCAGTTCTTC
CDR3aa: CAISVAGIINEQFF

j_gene: TRBJ2-1
v_gene: TRBV29-1
abundance: many
d_gene: TRBD2
CDR3nt: TGCAGCACCCGTTTTGGACTAGCGGGAGGATATACCTACAATGAGCAGTTCTTC
CDR3aa: CSTRFGLAGGYTYNEQFF

j_gene: TRBJ1-1
v_gene: TRBV20-1
abundance: -
d_gene: -
CDR3nt: TGCAGTGCTAGGAGGCAAGGAGACACTGAAGCTTTCTTT
CDR3aa: CSARRQGDTEAFF

j_gene: TRBJ2-2
v_gene: TRBV6-2/TRBV6-3
abundance: once
d_gene: -
CDR3nt: TGTGCCAGCAGTTCCGGAGTATCGGGACCGAGGTTTTCGAACACCGGGGAGCTGTTTTTT
CDR3aa: CASSSGVSGPRFSNTGELFF

j_gene: TRBJ2-6
v_gene: TRBV28
abundance: many
d_gene: -
CDR3nt: TGTGCCAGCACCCCCTCTGGGGCCAACGTCCTGACTTTC
CDR3aa: CASTPSGANVLTF

j_gene: TRBJ2-7
v_gene: TRBV5-1
abundance: few
d_gene: TRBD1
CDR3nt: TGCGCCAGCAGAAGGGACAGGCGAGACGAGCAGTACTTC
CDR3aa: CASRRDRRDEQYF

j_gene: TRBJ2-5
v_gene: TRBV20-1
abundance: many
d_gene: -
CDR3nt: TGCAGTGCTAGAGGGGCAGGGAATGGAGAGACCCAGTACTTC
CDR3aa: CSARGAGNGETQYF

j_gene: TRBJ2-3
v_gene: TRBV5-1
abundance: -
d_gene: TRBD2
CDR3nt: TGCGCCAGCAGGATTGCCTTTACGGGAGGGCCTGGCGATACGCAGTATTTT
CDR3aa: CASRIAFTGGPGDTQYF

j_gene: TRBJ1-2
v_gene: TRBV3-1
abundance: -
d_gene: -
CDR3nt: TGTGCCAGCAGCCGAGTGGGGGGCCCTAACTATGGCTACACCTTC
CDR3aa: CASSRVGGPNYGYTF

j_gene: TRBJ2-1
v_gene: TRBV7-2
abundance: -
d_gene: -
CDR3nt: TGTGCCAGCAGCTTAGACGGAGGGCCGGGTGAGCAGTTCTTC
CDR3aa: CASSLDGGPGEQFF

j_gene: TRBJ2-2
v_gene: TRBV5-1
abundance: many
d_gene: -
CDR3nt: TGCGCCAGCAGCCCACCTACTTCCCCTGGCGCCGGGGAGCTGTTTTTT
CDR3aa: CASSPPTSPGAGELFF

j_gene: TRBJ2-3
v_gene: TRBV7-2
abundance: -
d_gene: -
CDR3nt: TGTGCCAGCAGCCCTGCCGCAAGGAGCACAGATACGCAGTATTTT
CDR3aa: CASSPAARSTDTQYF

j_gene: TRBJ2-1
v_gene: TRBV24-1
abundance: few
d_gene: TRBD1
CDR3nt: TGTGCCACCAGTGACCGGCCGGGGACAGGGAACTACAATGAGCAGTTCTTC
CDR3aa: CATSDRPGTGNYNEQFF

j_gene: TRBJ1-1
v_gene: TRBV6-5
abundance: many
d_gene: -
CDR3nt: TGTGCCAGCAGTTATCGCGAGGGCCTTGTGAACACTGAAGCTTTCTTT
CDR3aa: CASSYREGLVNTEAFF

j_gene: TRBJ2-7
v_gene: TRBV29-1
abundance: few
d_gene: TRBD1
CDR3nt: TGCAGCGCTGAAGACAGGGGTTACGAGCAGTACTTC
CDR3aa: CSAEDRGYEQYF

j_gene: TRBJ1-1
v_gene: TRBV18
abundance: -
d_gene: TRBD1
CDR3nt: TGTGCCAGCTCACTATGGACAGGGGAACAGAACACTGAAGCTTTCTTT
CDR3aa: CASSLWTGEQNTEAFF

j_gene: TRBJ1-1
v_gene: TRBV3-1
abundance: -
d_gene: TRBD1
CDR3nt: TGTGCCAGCAATGGAGGGGGCGGAAACACTGAAGCTTTCTTT
CDR3aa: CASNGGGGNTEAFF

j_gene: TRBJ2-7
v_gene: TRBV3-1
abundance: -
d_gene: -
CDR3nt: TGTGCCAGCAGCCATCTGGGAACCTACGAGCAGTACTTC
CDR3aa: CASSHLGTYEQYF

j_gene: TRBJ2-1
v_gene: TRBV15
abundance: many
d_gene: -
CDR3nt: TGTGCCACCAGCAGAGATCCTCTACGGGCCAGCTCCTACAATGAGCAGTTCTTC
CDR3aa: CATSRDPLRASSYNEQFF

j_gene: TRBJ1-2
v_gene: TRBV28
abundance: many
d_gene: -
CDR3nt: TGTGCCAGCAGTGAACGACAAACCCCATTGGGTGGCTACACCTTC
CDR3aa: CASSERQTPLGGYTF

j_gene: TRBJ2-1
v_gene: TRBV5-1
abundance: -
d_gene: TRBD2
CDR3nt: TGCGCCAGCAGCTCGGGGGGGACTAGCGACAATGAGCAGTTCTTC
CDR3aa: CASSSGGTSDNEQFF

j_gene: TRBJ2-4
v_gene: TRBV7-9
abundance: -
d_gene: -
CDR3nt: TGTGCCAGCAGCTTAGTGACGGACCCCCAACACTTC
CDR3aa: CASSLVTDPQHF

j_gene: TRBJ2-2
v_gene: TRBV7-9
abundance: -
d_gene: TRBD1
CDR3nt: TGTGCCAGCAGCTTAGGGGACAGCGTCACCGGGGAGCTGTTTTTT
CDR3aa: CASSLGDSVTGELFF

j_gene: TRBJ2-2
v_gene: TRBV18
abundance: -
d_gene: TRBD1
CDR3nt: TGTGCCAGCTCACCGGGACAGGCGGGGAGCACCGGGGAGCTGTTTTTT
CDR3aa: CASSPGQAGSTGELFF

j_gene: TRBJ2-5
v_gene: TRBV5-1
abundance: many
d_gene: TRBD2
CDR3nt: TGCGCCAGCAGAGGGACTAGCGGGAGTGAGACCCAGTACTTC
CDR3aa: CASRGTSGSETQYF

j_gene: TRBJ1-4
v_gene: TRBV4-2
abundance: -
d_gene: TRBD1
CDR3nt: TGTGCCAGCAGCCTTGGACAGGGATGGGATGAAAAACTGTTTTTT
CDR3aa: CASSLGQGWDEKLFF

j_gene: TRBJ2-3
v_gene: TRBV10-3
abundance: -
d_gene: TRBD1
CDR3nt: TGTGCCAACGGACAGGGCACAGATACGCAGTATTTT
CDR3aa: CANGQGTDTQYF

j_gene: TRBJ1-6
v_gene: TRBV19
abundance: -
d_gene: -
CDR3nt: TGTGCCAGTTCCGCAGGGAATAATTCACCCCTCCACTTT
CDR3aa: CASSAGNNSPLHF

j_gene: TRBJ2-2
v_gene: TRBV27
abundance: -
d_gene: TRBD1
CDR3nt: TGTGCCAGCAGTTCCCCCTGGACAGGGGGCACCGGGGAGCTGTTTTTT
CDR3aa: CASSSPWTGGTGELFF

j_gene: TRBJ1-2
v_gene: TRBV2
abundance: -
d_gene: TRBD1
CDR3nt: TGTGCCAGCAGTGGCAGGGGGCGAGGCTACACCTTC
CDR3aa: CASSGRGRGYTF

j_gene: TRBJ2-2
v_gene: TRBV5-1
abundance: -
d_gene: -
CDR3nt: TGCGCCAGCAGCTCCCACCCGAACACCGGGGAGCTGTTTTTT
CDR3aa: CASSSHPNTGELFF